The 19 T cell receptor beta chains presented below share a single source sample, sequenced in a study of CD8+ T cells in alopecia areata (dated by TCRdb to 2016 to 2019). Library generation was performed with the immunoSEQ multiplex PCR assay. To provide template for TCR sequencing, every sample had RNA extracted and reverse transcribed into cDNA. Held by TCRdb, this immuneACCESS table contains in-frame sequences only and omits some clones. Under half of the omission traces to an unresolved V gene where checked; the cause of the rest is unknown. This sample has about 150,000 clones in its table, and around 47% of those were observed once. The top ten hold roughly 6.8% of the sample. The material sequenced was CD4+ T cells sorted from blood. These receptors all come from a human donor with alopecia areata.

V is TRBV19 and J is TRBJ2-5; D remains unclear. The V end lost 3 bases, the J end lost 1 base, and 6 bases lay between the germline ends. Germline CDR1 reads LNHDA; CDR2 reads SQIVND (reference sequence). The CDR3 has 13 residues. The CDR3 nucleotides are TGTGCCAGTAGTATTCAGTCCCAAGAGACCCAGTACTTC. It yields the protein CASSIQSQETQYF. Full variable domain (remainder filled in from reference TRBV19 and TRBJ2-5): DGGITQSPKYLFRKEGQNVTLSCEQNLNHDAMYWYRQDPGQGLRLIYYSQIVNDFQKGDIAEGYSVSREKKESFPLTVTSAQKNPTAFYLCASSIQSQETQYFGPGTRLLVL.

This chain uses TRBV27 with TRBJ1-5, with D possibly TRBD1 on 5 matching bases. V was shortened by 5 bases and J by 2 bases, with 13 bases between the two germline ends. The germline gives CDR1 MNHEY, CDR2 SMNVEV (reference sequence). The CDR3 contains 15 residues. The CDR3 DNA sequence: TGTGCCAGCAGTCACCAGGGATACGGCAATCAGCCCCAGCATTTT. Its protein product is CASSHQGYGNQPQHF.

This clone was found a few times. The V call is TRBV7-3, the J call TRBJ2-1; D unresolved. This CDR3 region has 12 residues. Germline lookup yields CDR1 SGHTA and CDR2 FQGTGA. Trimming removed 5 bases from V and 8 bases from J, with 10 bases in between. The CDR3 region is CASSPTGDEQFF. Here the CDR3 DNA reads TGTGCCAGCAGCCCAACCGGAGATGAGCAGTTCTTC. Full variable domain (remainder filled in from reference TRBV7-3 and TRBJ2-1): GAGVSQTPSNKVTEKGKYVELRCDPISGHTALYWYRQSLGQGPEFLIYFQGTGAADDSGLPNDRFFAVRPEGSVSTLKIQRTERGDSAVYLCASSPTGDEQFFGPGTRLTVL.

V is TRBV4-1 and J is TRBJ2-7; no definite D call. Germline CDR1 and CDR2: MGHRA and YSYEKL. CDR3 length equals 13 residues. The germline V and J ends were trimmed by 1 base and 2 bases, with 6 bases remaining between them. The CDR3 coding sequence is TGCGCCAGCAGCCAAGGGTCACCCTACGAGCAGTACTTC. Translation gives CASSQGSPYEQYF.

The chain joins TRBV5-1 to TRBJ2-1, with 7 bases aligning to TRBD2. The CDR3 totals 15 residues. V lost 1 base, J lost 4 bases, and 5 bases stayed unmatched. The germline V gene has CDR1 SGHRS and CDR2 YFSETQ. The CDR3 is CASSLSTGLYNEQFF. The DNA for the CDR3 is TGCGCCAGCAGCTTGAGCACGGGACTATACAATGAGCAGTTCTTC. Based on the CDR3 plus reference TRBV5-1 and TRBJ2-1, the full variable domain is KAGVTQTPRYLIKTRGQQVTLSCSPISGHRSVSWYQQTPGQGLQFLFEYFSETQRNKGNFPGRFSGRQFSNSRSEMNVSTLELGDSALYLCASSLSTGLYNEQFFGPGTRLTVL.

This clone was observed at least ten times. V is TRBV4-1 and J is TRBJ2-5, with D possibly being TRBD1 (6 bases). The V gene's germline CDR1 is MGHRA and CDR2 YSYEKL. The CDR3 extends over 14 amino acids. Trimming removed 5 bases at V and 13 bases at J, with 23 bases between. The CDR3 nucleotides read TGCGCCAGCAGCTTCTTTCCGGGACAATCGGATCCGTACTTC. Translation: CASSFFPGQSDPYF.

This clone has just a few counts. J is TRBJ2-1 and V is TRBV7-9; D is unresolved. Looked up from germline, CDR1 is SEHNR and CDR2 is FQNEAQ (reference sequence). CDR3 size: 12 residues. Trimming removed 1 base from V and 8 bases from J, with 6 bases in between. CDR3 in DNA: TGTGCCAGCAGCTTAGTAGGGTATGAGCAGTTCTTC. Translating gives CASSLVGYEQFF.

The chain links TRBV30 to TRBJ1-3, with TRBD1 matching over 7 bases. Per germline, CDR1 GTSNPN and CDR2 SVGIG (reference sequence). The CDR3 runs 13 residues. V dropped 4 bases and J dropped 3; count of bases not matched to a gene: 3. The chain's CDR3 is CAWTGGYGNTIYF. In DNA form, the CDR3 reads TGTGCCTGGACAGGGGGATATGGAAACACCATATATTTT.

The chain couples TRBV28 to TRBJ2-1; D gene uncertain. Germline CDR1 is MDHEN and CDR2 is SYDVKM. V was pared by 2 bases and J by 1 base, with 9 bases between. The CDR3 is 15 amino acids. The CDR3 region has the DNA TGTGCCAGCAGTTTAGGGTCCCGTTCCTACAATGAGCAGTTCTTC. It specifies CASSLGSRSYNEQFF.

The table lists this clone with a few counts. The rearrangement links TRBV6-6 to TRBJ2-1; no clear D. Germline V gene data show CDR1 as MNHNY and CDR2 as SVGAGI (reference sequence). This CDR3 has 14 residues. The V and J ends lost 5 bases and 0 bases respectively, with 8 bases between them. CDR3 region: CASSPDPSYNEQFF. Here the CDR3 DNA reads TGTGCCAGCAGTCCAGACCCCTCCTACAATGAGCAGTTCTTC.

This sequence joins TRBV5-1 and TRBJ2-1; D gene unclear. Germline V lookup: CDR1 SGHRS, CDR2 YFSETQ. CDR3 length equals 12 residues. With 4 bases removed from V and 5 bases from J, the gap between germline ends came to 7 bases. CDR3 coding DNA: TGCGCCAGCAGCACTCCGAACAATGAGCAGTTCTTC. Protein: CASSTPNNEQFF. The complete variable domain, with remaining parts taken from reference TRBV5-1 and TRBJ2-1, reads KAGVTQTPRYLIKTRGQQVTLSCSPISGHRSVSWYQQTPGQGLQFLFEYFSETQRNKGNFPGRFSGRQFSNSRSEMNVSTLELGDSALYLCASSTPNNEQFFGPGTRLTVL.

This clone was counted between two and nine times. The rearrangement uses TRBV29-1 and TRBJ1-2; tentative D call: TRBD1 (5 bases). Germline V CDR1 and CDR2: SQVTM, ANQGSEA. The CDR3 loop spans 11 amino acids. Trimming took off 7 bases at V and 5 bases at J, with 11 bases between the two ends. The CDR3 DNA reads TGCAGCGGAGTGGGGGATTATGGCTACACCTTC. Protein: CSGVGDYGYTF.

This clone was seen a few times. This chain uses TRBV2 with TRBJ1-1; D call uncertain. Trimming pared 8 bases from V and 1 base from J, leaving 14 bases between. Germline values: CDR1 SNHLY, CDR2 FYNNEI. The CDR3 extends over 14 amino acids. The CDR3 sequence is CASWNEDSNTEAFF. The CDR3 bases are TGTGCCAGCTGGAATGAGGATTCGAACACTGAAGCTTTCTTT.

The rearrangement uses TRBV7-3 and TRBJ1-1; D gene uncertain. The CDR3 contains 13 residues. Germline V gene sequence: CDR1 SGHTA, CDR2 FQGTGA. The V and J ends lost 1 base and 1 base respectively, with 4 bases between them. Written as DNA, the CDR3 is TGTGCCAGCAGCTTAAAACGGAACACTGAAGCTTTCTTT. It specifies CASSLKRNTEAFF.

CDR3 coding DNA: TGTGCCACCAGCAGAGGAATGAACACTGAAGCTTTCTTT. Translation: CATSRGMNTEAFF. The chain employs TRBV15 and TRBJ1-1; no definite D call. V lost 1 base, J lost 0 bases, and 3 bases lay in between. Germline V lookup: CDR1 LNHNV, CDR2 YYDKDF (reference sequence). CDR3 length equals 13 residues.

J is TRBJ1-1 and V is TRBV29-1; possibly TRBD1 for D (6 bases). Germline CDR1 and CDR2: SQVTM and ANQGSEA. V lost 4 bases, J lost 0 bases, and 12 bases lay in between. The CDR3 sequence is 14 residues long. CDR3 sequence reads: CSVAGQRLNTEAFF. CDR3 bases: TGCAGCGTTGCCGGACAGAGATTGAACACTGAAGCTTTCTTT.

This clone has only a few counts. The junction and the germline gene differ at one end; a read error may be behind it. For the CDR3, the DNA is TGTGCTAGCAGCCCTGACAGGGGCACCGGGGAGCTGTTTTTT. Translated: CASSPDRGTGELFF. The chain joins TRBV7-7 to TRBJ2-2, with 8 bases identical to TRBD1. Germline V CDR1 and CDR2: SSHAT, FNYEAQ (reference sequence). This CDR3 region has 14 residues.

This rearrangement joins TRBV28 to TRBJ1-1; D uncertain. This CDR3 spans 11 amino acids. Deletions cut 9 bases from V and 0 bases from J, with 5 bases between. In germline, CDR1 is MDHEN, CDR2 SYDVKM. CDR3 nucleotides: TGTGCCAGTTGGGTGAACACTGAAGCTTTCTTT. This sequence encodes CASWVNTEAFF. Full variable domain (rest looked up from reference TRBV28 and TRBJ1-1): DVKVTQSSRYLVKRTGEKVFLECVQDMDHENMFWYRQDPGLGLRLIYFSYDVKMKEKGDIPEGYSVSREKKERFSLILESASTNQTSMYLCASWVNTEAFFGQGTRLTVV.

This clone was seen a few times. CDR3 nucleotides: TGCAGCGTTGCCCTCGGGGCAGGTGAGCAGTTCTTC. It yields the protein CSVALGAGEQFF. The rearrangement uses TRBV29-1 and TRBJ2-1; D is perhaps TRBD1 or TRBD2 (5 bases each). Germline CDR1 SQVTM, CDR2 ANQGSEA. Trimming stripped 4 bases from V and 9 bases from J, with 13 bases between. The CDR3 has 12 amino acids.